The 12 T cell receptor beta chains given below trace back to one sample, sequenced in a study of blood T cell repertoires in COVID-19. TCRdb's copy holds only in-frame clones and misses some; the assay was immunoSEQ multiplex PCR. The sample includes over 200,000 clones, around 80% of them seen just once. Sequencing was performed on peripheral blood. The receptors were gathered from a human donor in a cohort sampled during active COVID-19.

J is TRBJ2-2 and V is TRBV7-2; 7 nucleotides line up with TRBD1. Germline lookup yields CDR1 SGHTA and CDR2 FQGNSA. CDR3 length: 17 amino acids. J lost 1 base, V lost 5 bases, and 10 bases had no gene match. The DNA of the CDR3 is TGTGCCAGCAGCCCCCCTCCGGGACAGCAGAACACCGGGGAGCTGTTTTTT. Translation gives CASSPPPGQQNTGELFF.

V and J are TRBV7-2 and TRBJ2-7; D may be TRBD2 (6 bases). Trimming left V 0 bases short and J 0 bases short, with 9 bases between. Germline V gene lookup returns CDR1 SGHTA and CDR2 FQGNSA. This CDR3 contains 15 residues. This CDR3 reads CASSLARAGSYEQYF. The CDR3 coding sequence is TGTGCCAGCAGCTTAGCCCGAGCGGGCTCCTACGAGCAGTACTTC.

This clone was counted once. J is TRBJ1-1 and V is TRBV19; D remains ambiguous. The CDR3 consists of 15 residues. The germline V gene encodes CDR1 LNHDA and CDR2 SQIVND (reference sequence). Between the trimmed V and J ends, which lost 2 bases and 4 bases, there was a span of 14 bases. The CDR3 here is CASSIMARATTEAFF. Written as DNA, the CDR3 is TGTGCCAGTAGTATAATGGCGAGGGCGACCACTGAAGCTTTCTTT. The variable domain in full, completed from reference TRBV19 and TRBJ1-1, reads DGGITQSPKYLFRKEGQNVTLSCEQNLNHDAMYWYRQDPGQGLRLIYYSQIVNDFQKGDIAEGYSVSREKKESFPLTVTSAQKNPTAFYLCASSIMARATTEAFFGQGTRLTVV.

This sequence joins TRBV2 and TRBJ2-1; 7 nucleotides line up with TRBD2. The V and J ends lost 8 bases and 8 bases, in that order; junction bases with no gene match: 6. Germline CDR1 reads SNHLY; CDR2 reads FYNNEI. The CDR3 covers 12 residues. CDR3 bases: TGTGCCAGCCGGGGGGAGACGTATGAGCAGTTCTTC. Protein product: CASRGETYEQFF.

This chain uses TRBV7-3 with TRBJ2-1, with D tentatively TRBD2 (6 bases). CDR1 is SGHTA, CDR2 FQGTGA, per germline. Trimming left V 9 bases short and J 4 bases short, with 13 bases between. The CDR3 runs 13 residues. Here the CDR3 reads CARRSGPYNEQFF. The CDR3 region has the DNA TGTGCCAGAAGAAGCGGGCCGTACAATGAGCAGTTCTTC.

The chain uses TRBV6-6 and TRBJ1-2, with 7 nucleotides matching TRBD1. This CDR3 has 16 amino acids. CDR1 and CDR2 from the germline V gene are MNHNY and SVGAGI (reference sequence). V shed 6 bases, J shed 7 bases, and the junction held 17 bases outside the gene matches. CDR3 sequence: CASSPKNTGDVSGYTF. CDR3 DNA: TGTGCCAGCAGCCCGAAGAACACAGGGGACGTGAGTGGCTACACCTTC.

The chain joins TRBV25-1 to TRBJ2-7, with TRBD1 identical over 9 bases. The CDR3 loop spans 17 amino acids. The trim removed 1 base at V and 2 bases at J, leaving 9 bases unmatched. Germline-derived CDR1 and CDR2 are MGHDK and SYGVNS. CDR3 region: CASSEWAGTGIPYEQYF. Written as DNA, the CDR3 is TGTGCCAGCAGTGAATGGGCTGGGACAGGGATCCCCTACGAGCAGTACTTC.

The chain has TRBV29-1 and TRBJ1-2; D might be TRBD1 (6 bases). The V and J ends lost 6 bases and 6 bases respectively, with 17 bases between them. From germline, CDR1 is SQVTM and CDR2 ANQGSEA. The CDR3 extends over 13 amino acids. The DNA for the CDR3 is TGCAGCGTCCTGGTACAGGGTTGGAATGGCTACACCTTC. Translating gives CSVLVQGWNGYTF. The full variable domain, its missing parts supplied by reference TRBV29-1 and TRBJ1-2, is SAVISQKPSRDICQRGTSLTIQCQVDSQVTMMFWYRQQPGQSLTLIATANQGSEATYESGFVIDKFPISRPNLTFSTLTVSNMSPEDSSIYLCSVLVQGWNGYTFGSGTRLTVV.

The V gene is TRBV6-4, the J gene TRBJ1-2; D gene uncertain. The CDR3 spans 14 residues. Germline assignment: CDR1 MRHNA and CDR2 SNTAGT. Trimming left V 2 bases short and J 5 bases short, with 12 bases between. CDR3 loop: CASSDRGGSYGYTF. Written as DNA, the CDR3 is TGTGCCAGCAGTGACAGAGGAGGGTCGTATGGCTACACCTTC.

This chain joins TRBV10-3 and TRBJ1-1, with D possibly being TRBD1 (5 bases). The CDR3 spans 14 residues. V gave up 6 bases and J gave up 0 bases, with 11 bases separating them. Germline V gives CDR1 ENHRY, CDR2 SYGVKD. The CDR3 sequence: CAIRETDMNTEAFF. The CDR3 DNA follows: TGTGCCATCAGGGAGACAGACATGAACACTGAAGCTTTCTTT.

This chain uses TRBV21-1 with TRBJ2-1; the table's D call of TRBD2 was not tested on the DNA. TRBV21-1 is designated a pseudogene. CDR3 length: 20 amino acids. CDR3 DNA sequence: TGTGCCAGCAGCAAAAAACCGCGGGACGGTCCGAGTCCGTCCTACAATGAGCAGTTCTTC. This codes for CASSKKPRDGPSPSYNEQFF.

The CDR3 bases are TGTGCCAGCAGCTTGGGCAGTCGATTCAGCACAGATACGCAGTATTTT. Translating it yields CASSLGSRFSTDTQYF. V usage is TRBV11-3 and J usage is TRBJ2-3; D remains ambiguous. The ends were cut back, 3 bases at V and 0 bases at J, with 13 bases in the middle. Germline V CDR1 and CDR2: SGHNT, YENEEA. This CDR3 is 16 amino acids long.